These 19 T cell receptor beta chains came from one sample sequenced in a study of blood T cells in healthy people across ages. Then a second PCR, running about 6 to 12 cycles, was carried out with a sample-barcoded 5' primer and a J-beta primer mix. TCRdb reprocessed the 5' RACE reads with MiXCR, giving one entry per CDR3 protein. The data hold 600,000 to 1,000,000 distinct CDR3 sequences, with 55% to 75% observed a single time. The material sequenced was blood. These receptors originate from a man aged 30-40 years in good health.

This chain links TRBV18 with TRBJ1-5; no definite D call. Germline V gives CDR1 KGHSH, CDR2 LQKENI. This CDR3 is 15 amino acids long. The V and J ends lost 3 bases and 0 bases respectively, with 9 bases between them. The CDR3 nucleotides read TGTGCCAGCTCACCCAACACTGATAGCAATCAGCCCCAGCATTTT. This encodes CASSPNTDSNQPQHF.

The chain uses TRBV7-9 and TRBJ1-2, with a possible D match to TRBD1 (5 bases). This CDR3 is 16 amino acids long. With 1 base removed from V and 4 bases from J, the gap between germline ends came to 16 bases. CDR1 SEHNR and CDR2 FQNEAQ come from the germline V gene (reference sequence). The CDR3 sequence is CASSLEIGRGFYGYTF. CDR3 DNA sequence: TGTGCCAGCAGCTTAGAAATCGGGAGGGGATTCTATGGCTACACCTTC.

About this clonotype: Sequence at one end of the junction differs from germline and may be a read error. The chain carries TRBV10-3 and TRBJ2-7; D is unclear. CDR1 is ENHRY and CDR2 is SYGVKD in the germline V gene. The CDR3 loop spans 14 amino acids. The CDR3 loop reads CASDDGAGSDEQYF. In DNA form, the CDR3 reads TGTGCCAGCGACGACGGCGCAGGCTCCGACGAGCAGTACTTC.

There are a few counts of this clonotype. V and J are TRBV28 and TRBJ1-1, with D tentatively TRBD1 (6 bases). CDR3 length equals 15 residues. CDR1 and CDR2 (germline): MDHEN, SYDVKM. The ends were cut back, 6 bases at V and 0 bases at J, with 14 bases in the middle. CDR3: CASRVIGGLNTEAFF. The DNA for the CDR3 is TGTGCCAGCAGGGTAATCGGGGGCCTGAACACTGAAGCTTTCTTT. The whole variable domain, filled in from reference TRBV28 and TRBJ1-1, reads DVKVTQSSRYLVKRTGEKVFLECVQDMDHENMFWYRQDPGLGLRLIYFSYDVKMKEKGDIPEGYSVSREKKERFSLILESASTNQTSMYLCASRVIGGLNTEAFFGQGTRLTVV.

This clonotype was counted once. V and J are TRBV11-2 and TRBJ2-7, with D possibly TRBD1 on 5 matching bases. Per the germline V gene, CDR1 is SGHAT and CDR2 is FQNNGV. The CDR3 extends over 18 amino acids. The V end was cut by 4 bases, the J end by 0 bases, with 22 bases between. CDR3 residues: CASSSSTRTTKSSYEQYF. In DNA form, the CDR3 reads TGTGCCAGCAGCTCCTCAACCCGGACAACCAAGAGCTCCTACGAGCAGTACTTC.

V is TRBV20-1 and J is TRBJ2-3; 11 bases match TRBD2. V shed 6 bases, J shed 10 bases, and the junction held 15 bases outside the gene matches. The CDR3 totals 15 residues. Germline-derived CDR1 and CDR2 are DFQATT and SNEGSKA (reference sequence). The CDR3: CSAPFGYTSGSPQYF. The CDR3 DNA sequence: TGCAGTGCCCCTTTCGGGTACACTAGCGGGAGTCCGCAGTATTTT.

The J gene is TRBJ2-1, the V gene TRBV5-1; D not resolved. The germline V and J ends were trimmed by 0 bases and 8 bases, with 6 bases remaining between them. This CDR3 contains 12 residues. Germline CDR1 SGHRS, CDR2 YFSETQ. The CDR3 sequence is CASSLAVDEQFF. Written as DNA, the CDR3 is TGCGCCAGCAGCTTGGCCGTGGATGAGCAGTTCTTC.

The chain carries TRBV6-2 or TRBV6-3 and TRBJ2-7; a possible D gene is TRBD1 (5 bases). The CDR3 has 13 residues. Between the trimmed V and J ends, which lost 4 bases and 7 bases, there was a span of 14 bases. The germline CDR1 and CDR2 sequences are MNHEY and SVGEGT. CDR3 loop: CASSLQEGTEQYF. CDR3 sequence (DNA): TGTGCCAGCAGTTTACAGGAAGGTACGGAGCAGTACTTC.

This chain connects TRBV6-2 or TRBV6-3 to TRBJ2-7; D uncertain. V lost 6 bases and J lost 0, with 15 bases in between. The CDR3 length is 15 residues. CDR1 is MNHEY, CDR2 SVGEGT, per germline. The CDR3 is CASSSVPPSSYEQYF. The DNA of the CDR3 is TGTGCCAGCAGCTCAGTTCCCCCCAGCTCCTACGAGCAGTACTTC.

The chain carries TRBV20-1 and TRBJ2-1; 14 bases match TRBD2. The CDR3 is made up of 15 amino acids. Germline V gives CDR1 DFQATT, CDR2 SNEGSKA (reference sequence). The junction had 1 base not matched to a gene; V was cut back by 6 bases and J by 0 bases. The CDR3 protein is CSATSGRASYNEQFF. The DNA for the CDR3 is TGCAGTGCGACTAGCGGGAGGGCCTCCTACAATGAGCAGTTCTTC.

This chain joins TRBV7-2 and TRBJ2-7; D is uncertain. Germline-derived CDR1 and CDR2 are SGHTA and FQGNSA. The CDR3 loop spans 16 amino acids. With 0 bases removed from V and 2 bases from J, the gap between germline ends came to 14 bases. The CDR3 coding sequence is TGTGCCAGCAGCTTAGCTGGGCCGAGGATCACCTACGAGCAGTACTTC. Translating it yields CASSLAGPRITYEQYF.

This chain uses TRBV20-1 with TRBJ1-5; the D is unclear. CDR3 length: 16 amino acids. Germline V gene sequence: CDR1 DFQATT, CDR2 SNEGSKA (reference sequence). Trimming removed 7 bases from V and 0 bases from J, with 19 bases in between. CDR3 coding DNA: TGCAGTGTCTCGAAGACTCAACGGTCTAGCAATCAGCCCCAGCATTTT. It specifies CSVSKTQRSSNQPQHF.

In its sample, this clonotype was seen a few times. The rearrangement joins TRBV20-1 to TRBJ2-3, with TRBD1 identical over 11 bases. This CDR3 contains 14 residues. Germline values: CDR1 DFQATT, CDR2 SNEGSKA (reference sequence). Trimming cost V 5 bases and J 4 bases; bases outside gene matches: 5. CDR3 bases: TGCAGTGCTGGGGACAGGGGGTGGTCAGATACGCAGTATTTT. Its protein product is CSAGDRGWSDTQYF.

The V call is TRBV6-5, the J call TRBJ2-1; 8 bases align to TRBD2. Losses at the gene ends were 0 bases for V and 10 bases for J; bases not matched to a gene: 11. Per the germline V gene, CDR1 is MNHEY and CDR2 is SVGAGI. The CDR3 has 16 residues. The CDR3 nucleotides read TGTGCCAGCAGTTACTCAGCGGGAGAGGATTTCTACGAGCAGTTCTTC. This sequence encodes CASSYSAGEDFYEQFF.

The genes are TRBV4-2 and TRBJ2-5; TRBD2 aligns across 7 bases. V trimming: 4 bases; J trimming: 3 bases; junction bases outside the gene matches: 11. The germline gives CDR1 LGHNA, CDR2 YNFKEQ. The CDR3 loop spans 16 amino acids. The CDR3 protein is CASSRRPGTTEETQYF. CDR3 sequence (DNA): TGTGCCAGCAGCCGCCGTCCCGGGACTACAGAAGAGACCCAGTACTTC.

The genes are TRBV20-1 and TRBJ2-5; TRBD2 matches at 13 bases. The CDR3 length is 15 residues. With 6 bases clipped from V and 1 base from J, the junction kept 5 bases outside the gene matches. Germline CDR1 reads DFQATT; CDR2 reads SNEGSKA (reference sequence). The CDR3 is CSAELAGGSQETQYF. In DNA, the CDR3 is TGCAGTGCGGAACTAGCGGGGGGGAGCCAAGAGACCCAGTACTTC.

The V gene is TRBV6-2 or TRBV6-3, the J gene TRBJ1-5; 7 bases map to TRBD1. CDR3 length: 14 residues. Unmatched junction bases numbered 10, after V lost 7 bases and J lost 7 bases. The V gene's germline CDR1 is MNHEY and CDR2 SVGEGT. Here the CDR3 DNA reads TGTGCCAGCATCACAGGGGTTGAGGGGCAGCCCCAGCATTTT. Translation: CASITGVEGQPQHF.

V is TRBV18 and J is TRBJ1-1; D is undetermined. The CDR3 covers 13 residues. V was cut by 2 bases and J by 4 bases, with 8 bases left in between. Germline V CDR1 and CDR2: KGHSH, LQKENI. In DNA form, the CDR3 reads TGTGCCAGCTCACCAGGGTCAGCCACTGAAGCTTTCTTT. Its protein product is CASSPGSATEAFF.

This chain uses TRBV28 with TRBJ1-2; possible D gene TRBD1, 6 bases. Germline V lookup: CDR1 MDHEN, CDR2 SYDVKM. The CDR3 extends over 15 amino acids. Deletions cut 8 bases from V and 4 bases from J, with 20 bases between. The CDR3 region is CASLPLPGHLYGYTF. Written as DNA, the CDR3 is TGTGCCAGCCTCCCTCTCCCGGGACATCTCTATGGCTACACCTTC.